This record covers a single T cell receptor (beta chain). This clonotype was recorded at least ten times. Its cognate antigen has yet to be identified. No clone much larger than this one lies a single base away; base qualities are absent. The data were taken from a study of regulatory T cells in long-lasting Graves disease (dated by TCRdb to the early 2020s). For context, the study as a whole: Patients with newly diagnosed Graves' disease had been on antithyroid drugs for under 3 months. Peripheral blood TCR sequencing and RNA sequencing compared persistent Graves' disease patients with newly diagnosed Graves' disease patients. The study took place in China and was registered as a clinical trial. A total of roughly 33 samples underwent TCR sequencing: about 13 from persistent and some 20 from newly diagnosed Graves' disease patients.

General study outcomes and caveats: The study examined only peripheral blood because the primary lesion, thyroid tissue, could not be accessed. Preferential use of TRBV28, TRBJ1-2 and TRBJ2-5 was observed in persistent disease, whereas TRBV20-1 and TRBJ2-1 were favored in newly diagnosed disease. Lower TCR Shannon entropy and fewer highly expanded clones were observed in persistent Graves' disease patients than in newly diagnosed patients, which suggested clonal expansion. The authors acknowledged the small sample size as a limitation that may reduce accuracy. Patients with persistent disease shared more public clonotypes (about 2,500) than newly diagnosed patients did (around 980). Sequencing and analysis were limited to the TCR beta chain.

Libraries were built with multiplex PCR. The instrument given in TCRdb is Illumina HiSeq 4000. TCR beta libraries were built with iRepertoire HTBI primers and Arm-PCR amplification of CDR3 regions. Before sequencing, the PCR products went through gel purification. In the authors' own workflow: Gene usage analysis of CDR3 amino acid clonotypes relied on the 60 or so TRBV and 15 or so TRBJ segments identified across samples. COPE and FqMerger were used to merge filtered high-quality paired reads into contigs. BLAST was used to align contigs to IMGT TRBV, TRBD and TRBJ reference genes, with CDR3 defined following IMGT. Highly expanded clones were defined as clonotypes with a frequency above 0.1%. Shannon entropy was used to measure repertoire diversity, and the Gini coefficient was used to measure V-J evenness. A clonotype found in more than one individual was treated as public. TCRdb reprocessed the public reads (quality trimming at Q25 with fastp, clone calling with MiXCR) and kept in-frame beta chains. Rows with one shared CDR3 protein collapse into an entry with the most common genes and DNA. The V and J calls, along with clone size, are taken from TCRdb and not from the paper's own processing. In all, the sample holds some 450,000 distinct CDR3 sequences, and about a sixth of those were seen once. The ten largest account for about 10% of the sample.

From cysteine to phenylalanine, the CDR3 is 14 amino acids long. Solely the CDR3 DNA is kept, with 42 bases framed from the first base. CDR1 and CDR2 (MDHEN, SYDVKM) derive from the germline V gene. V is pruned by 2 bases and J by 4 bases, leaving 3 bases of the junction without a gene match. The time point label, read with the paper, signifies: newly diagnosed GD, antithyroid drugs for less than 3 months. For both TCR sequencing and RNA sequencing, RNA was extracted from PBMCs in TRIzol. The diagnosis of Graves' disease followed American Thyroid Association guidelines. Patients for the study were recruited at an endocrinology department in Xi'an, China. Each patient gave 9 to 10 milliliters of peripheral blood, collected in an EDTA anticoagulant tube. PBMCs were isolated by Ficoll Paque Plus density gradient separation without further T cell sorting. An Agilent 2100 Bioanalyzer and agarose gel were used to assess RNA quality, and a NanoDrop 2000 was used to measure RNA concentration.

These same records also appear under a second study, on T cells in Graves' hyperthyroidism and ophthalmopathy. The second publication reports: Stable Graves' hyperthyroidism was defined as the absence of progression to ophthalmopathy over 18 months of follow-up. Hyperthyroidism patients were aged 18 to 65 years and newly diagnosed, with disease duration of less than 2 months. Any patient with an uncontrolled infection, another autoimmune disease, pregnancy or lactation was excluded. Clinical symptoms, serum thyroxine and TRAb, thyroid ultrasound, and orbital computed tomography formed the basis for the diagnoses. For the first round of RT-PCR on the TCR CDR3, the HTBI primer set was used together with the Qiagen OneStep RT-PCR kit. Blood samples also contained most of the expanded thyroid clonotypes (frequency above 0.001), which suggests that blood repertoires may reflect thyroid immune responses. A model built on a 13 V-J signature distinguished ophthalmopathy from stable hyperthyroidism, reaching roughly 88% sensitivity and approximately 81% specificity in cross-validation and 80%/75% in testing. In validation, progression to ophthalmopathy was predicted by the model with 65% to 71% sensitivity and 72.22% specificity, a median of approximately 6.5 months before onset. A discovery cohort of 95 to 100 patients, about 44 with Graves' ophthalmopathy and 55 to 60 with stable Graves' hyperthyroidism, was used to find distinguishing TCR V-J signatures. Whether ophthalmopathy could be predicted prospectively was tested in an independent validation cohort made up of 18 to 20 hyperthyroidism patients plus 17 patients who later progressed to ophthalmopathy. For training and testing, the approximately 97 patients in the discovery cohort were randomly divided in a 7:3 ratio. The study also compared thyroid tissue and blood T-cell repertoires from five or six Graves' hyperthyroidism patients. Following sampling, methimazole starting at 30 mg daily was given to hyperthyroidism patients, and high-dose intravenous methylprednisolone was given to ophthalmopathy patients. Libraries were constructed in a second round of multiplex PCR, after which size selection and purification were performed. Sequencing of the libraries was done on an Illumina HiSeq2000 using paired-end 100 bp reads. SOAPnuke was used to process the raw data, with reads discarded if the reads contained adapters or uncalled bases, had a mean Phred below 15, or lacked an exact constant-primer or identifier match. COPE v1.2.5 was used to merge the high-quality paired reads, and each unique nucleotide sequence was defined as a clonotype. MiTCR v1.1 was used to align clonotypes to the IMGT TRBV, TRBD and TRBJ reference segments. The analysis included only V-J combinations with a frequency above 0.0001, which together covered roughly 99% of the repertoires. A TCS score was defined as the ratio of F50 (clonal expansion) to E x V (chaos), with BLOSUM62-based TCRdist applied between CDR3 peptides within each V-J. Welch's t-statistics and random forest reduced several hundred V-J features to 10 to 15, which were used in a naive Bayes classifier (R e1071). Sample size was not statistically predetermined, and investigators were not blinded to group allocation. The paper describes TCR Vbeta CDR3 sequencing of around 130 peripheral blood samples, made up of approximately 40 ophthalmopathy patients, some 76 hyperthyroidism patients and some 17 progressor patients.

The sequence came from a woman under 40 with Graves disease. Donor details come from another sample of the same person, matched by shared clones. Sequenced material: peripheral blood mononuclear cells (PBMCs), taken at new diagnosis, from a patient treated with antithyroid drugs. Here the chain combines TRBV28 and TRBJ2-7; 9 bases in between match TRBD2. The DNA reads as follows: TGTGCCAGCAGTTTAGGACTAGCGCGGTACGAGCAGTACTTC. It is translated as CASSLGLARYEQYF.